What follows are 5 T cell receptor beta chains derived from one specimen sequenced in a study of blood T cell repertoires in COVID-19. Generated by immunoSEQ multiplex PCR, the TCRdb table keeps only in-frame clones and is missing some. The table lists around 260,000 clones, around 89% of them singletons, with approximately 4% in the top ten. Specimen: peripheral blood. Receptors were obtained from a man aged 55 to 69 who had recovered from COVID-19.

Written as DNA, the CDR3 is TGTGCCAGCAGCCTAGGAGGCTTTAGAGATACGCAGTATTTT. Translating gives CASSLGGFRDTQYF. The J gene is TRBJ2-3, the V gene TRBV9, with a weak D call TRBD2 (5 bases). CDR1 and CDR2 from the germline V gene are SGDLS and YYNGEE. With 4 bases removed from V and 5 bases from J, the gap between germline ends came to 14 bases. The CDR3 consists of 14 residues.

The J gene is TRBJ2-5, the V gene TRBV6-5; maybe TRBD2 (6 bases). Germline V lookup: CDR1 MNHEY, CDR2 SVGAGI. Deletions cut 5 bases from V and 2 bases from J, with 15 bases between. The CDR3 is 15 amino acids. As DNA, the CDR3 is TGTGCCAGCAGTCGGGACTTGTTCTCGCAAGAGACCCAGTACTTC. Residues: CASSRDLFSQETQYF.

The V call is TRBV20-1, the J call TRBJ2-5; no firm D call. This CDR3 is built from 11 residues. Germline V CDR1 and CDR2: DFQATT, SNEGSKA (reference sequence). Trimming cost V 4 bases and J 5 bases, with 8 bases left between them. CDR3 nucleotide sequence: TGCAGTGCTATTATGGAGGAGACCCAGTACTTC. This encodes CSAIMEETQYF.

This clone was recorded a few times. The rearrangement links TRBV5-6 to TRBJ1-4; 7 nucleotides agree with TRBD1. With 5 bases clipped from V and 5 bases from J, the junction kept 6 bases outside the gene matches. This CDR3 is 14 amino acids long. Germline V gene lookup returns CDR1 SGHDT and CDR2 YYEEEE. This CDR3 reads CASRTGTVNEKLFF. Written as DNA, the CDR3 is TGTGCCAGCAGGACCGGGACAGTGAATGAAAAACTGTTTTTT.

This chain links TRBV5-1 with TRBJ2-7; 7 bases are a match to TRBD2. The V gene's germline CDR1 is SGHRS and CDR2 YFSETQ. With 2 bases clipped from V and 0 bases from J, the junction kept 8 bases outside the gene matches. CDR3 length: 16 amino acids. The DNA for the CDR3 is TGCGCCAGCAGCTTAGGCGGGAGATGGGGCTCCTACGAGCAGTACTTC. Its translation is CASSLGGRWGSYEQYF.